This record looks at one TCR beta chain sequence and its context. How the authors handled the data: Estimated nucleated cell counts came from reference gene primer amplification. Sequencing was performed with immunoSEQ multiplex PCR; in TCRdb, only in-frame clones are kept and a portion is missing. V, J and clone size are those of that table, while D and trimming were read from the DNA. The data show some 190,000 clones, roughly three quarters seen once. With V trimmed by 6 bases and J by 0 bases, 4 bases remained unmatched. The CDR3 runs to 15 residues. Germline V gene data show CDR1 as ENHRY and CDR2 as SYGVKD. The source of the sample is a study of blood T cell repertoires in COVID-19. For the study at large: Collection of acute and convalescent COVID-19 samples took place in the United States, Italy and Spain.

Sequenced input: PBMCs or T cells enriched from blood (not recorded which). The chain is built from TRBV10-3 and TRBJ1-3, with 8 nucleotides matching TRBD1. The sequence was collected from a man aged 55-75 years who had been exposed to COVID-19. The CDR3 region is CAIRNGQGSGNTIYF. In DNA form, the CDR3 reads TGTGCCATCAGGAATGGACAGGGCTCTGGAAACACCATATATTTT.